This T cell receptor (beta chain) derives from a study of cytomegalovirus exposure and HLA in healthy donors. Of note for this clone: The target antigen is unknown.

The PCR contained 60 Vbeta and 13 Jbeta primers. Method: immunoSEQ multiplex PCR; TCRdb's copy keeps in-frame clones and lacks some. The sample consists of 100,000 to 150,000 clones, 75% to 80% of them appearing once. There are 16 residues in the CDR3. Trimming cost V 2 bases and J 10 bases; bases outside gene matches: 8. CDR1 and CDR2 (germline): MDHEN, SYDVKM. Whole-study results and caveats: Immune exposure data for these donors was limited to CMV serostatus. Presence/absence analyses assumed roughly uniform sequencing depth across donors, which may not hold. Reportedly, fewer N-insertions than the 666-donor mean appeared in an Asian-associated ancestry cluster in a later analysis.

The clonotype originates from a middle-aged woman in good health and CMV-seronegative. The J gene is TRBJ1-6, the V gene TRBV28, with 10 bases fitting TRBD1. Sequenced input: PBMCs. The CDR3 bases are TGTGCCAGCAGTTTACCGGGACAGGGGCCTAGGTCACCCCTCCACTTT. Translated: CASSLPGQGPRSPLHF.